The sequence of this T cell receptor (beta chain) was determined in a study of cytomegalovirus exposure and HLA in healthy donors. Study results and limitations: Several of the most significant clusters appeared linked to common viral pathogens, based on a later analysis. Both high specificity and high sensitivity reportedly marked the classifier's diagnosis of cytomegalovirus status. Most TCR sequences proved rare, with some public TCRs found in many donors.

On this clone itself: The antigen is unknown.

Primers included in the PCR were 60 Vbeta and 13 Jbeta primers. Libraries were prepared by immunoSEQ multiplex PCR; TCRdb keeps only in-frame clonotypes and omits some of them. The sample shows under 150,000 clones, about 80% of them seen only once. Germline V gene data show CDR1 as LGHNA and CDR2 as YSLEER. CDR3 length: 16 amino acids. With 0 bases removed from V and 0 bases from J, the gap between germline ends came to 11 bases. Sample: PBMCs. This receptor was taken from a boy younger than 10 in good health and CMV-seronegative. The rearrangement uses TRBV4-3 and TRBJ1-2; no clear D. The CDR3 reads CASSQDLGEANYGYTF. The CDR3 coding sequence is TGCGCCAGCAGCCAAGATCTTGGGGAGGCTAACTATGGCTACACCTTC.